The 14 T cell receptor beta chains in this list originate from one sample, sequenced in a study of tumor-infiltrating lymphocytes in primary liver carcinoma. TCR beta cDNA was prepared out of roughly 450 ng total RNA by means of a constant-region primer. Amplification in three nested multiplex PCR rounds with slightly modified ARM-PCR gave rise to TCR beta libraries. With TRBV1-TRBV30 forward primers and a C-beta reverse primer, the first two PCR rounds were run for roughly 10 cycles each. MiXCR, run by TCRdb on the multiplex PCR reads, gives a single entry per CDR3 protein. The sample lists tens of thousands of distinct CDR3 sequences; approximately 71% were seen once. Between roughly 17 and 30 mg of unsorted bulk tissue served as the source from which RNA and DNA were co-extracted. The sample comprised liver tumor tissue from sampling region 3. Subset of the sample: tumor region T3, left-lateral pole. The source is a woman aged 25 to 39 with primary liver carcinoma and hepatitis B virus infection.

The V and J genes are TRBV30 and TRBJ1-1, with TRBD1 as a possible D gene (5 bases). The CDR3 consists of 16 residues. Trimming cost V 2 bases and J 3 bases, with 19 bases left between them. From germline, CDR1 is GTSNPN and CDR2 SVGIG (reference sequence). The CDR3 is CAWSIPRDPSDTEAFF. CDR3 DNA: TGTGCCTGGAGTATACCCCGGGACCCCTCGGACACTGAAGCTTTCTTT.

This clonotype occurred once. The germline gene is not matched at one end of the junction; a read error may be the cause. This CDR3 is CVSSVSGASGLEQFF. In nucleotides, the CDR3 is TGTGTCAGCAGCGTGTCCGGGGCTAGCGGACTTGAGCAGTTCTTC. This chain links TRBV12-3 or TRBV12-4 with TRBJ2-1; 7 bases are a match to TRBD2. This CDR3 has 15 amino acids.

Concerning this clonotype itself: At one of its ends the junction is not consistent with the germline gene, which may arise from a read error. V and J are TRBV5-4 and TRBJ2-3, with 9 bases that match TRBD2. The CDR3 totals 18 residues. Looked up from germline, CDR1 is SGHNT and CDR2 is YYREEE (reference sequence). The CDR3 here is CTSSNPAVSGSRTDTQYF. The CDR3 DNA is TGTACCAGCAGTAACCCGGCGGTTAGCGGGAGTCGGACAGATACGCAATATTTT.

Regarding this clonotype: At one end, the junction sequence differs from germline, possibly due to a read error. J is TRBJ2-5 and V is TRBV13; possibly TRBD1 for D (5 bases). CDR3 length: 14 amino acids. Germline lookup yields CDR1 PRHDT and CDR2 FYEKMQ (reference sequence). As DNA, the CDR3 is TGTGACAGCAGCCGACGCCAGGGTAAAGAGAGCCAGTACTTC. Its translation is CDSSRRQGKESQYF.

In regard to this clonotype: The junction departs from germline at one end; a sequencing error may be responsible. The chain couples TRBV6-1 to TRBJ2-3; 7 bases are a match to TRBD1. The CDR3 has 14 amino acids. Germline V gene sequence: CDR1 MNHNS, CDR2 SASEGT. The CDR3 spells CTSRLQGTTDTQYF. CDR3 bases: TGTACCAGCAGGCTACAGGGGACCACAGATACGCAGTATTTT.

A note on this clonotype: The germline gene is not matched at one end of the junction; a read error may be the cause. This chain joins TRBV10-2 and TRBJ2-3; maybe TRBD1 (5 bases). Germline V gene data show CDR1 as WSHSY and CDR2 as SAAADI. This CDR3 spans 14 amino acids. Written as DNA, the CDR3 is TGCGCCAGCATTGGCCTTAGGGGCACAGATATGCAGTATTTT. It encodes CASIGLRGTDMQYF.

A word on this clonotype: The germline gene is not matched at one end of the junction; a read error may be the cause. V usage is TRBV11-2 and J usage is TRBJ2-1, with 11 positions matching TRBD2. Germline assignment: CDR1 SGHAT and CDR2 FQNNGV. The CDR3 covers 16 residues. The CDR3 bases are TGTGACAGCAGCACCTCTCTAGCGGGAGGATACAATGAGGAGTTCTTT. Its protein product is CDSSTSLAGGYNEEFF.

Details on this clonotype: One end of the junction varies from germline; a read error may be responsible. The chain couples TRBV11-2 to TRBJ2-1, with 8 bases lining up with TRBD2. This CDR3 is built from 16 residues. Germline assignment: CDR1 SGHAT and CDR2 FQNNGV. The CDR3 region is CASNTSLAGGYNEQFF. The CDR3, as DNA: TGCGCCAGCAACACCTCTCTGGCGGGAGGATACAATGAGCAGTTCTTC.

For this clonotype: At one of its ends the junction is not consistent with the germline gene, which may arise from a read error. The CDR3 DNA follows: TGTACCATCAGTCCCACGGAGACCGGGGATGAGCAGTTCTTT. Translating it yields CTISPTETGDEQFF. The gene calls are TRBV10-3 and TRBJ2-1; D perhaps matches TRBD2 (5 bases). The germline gives CDR1 ENHRY, CDR2 SYGVKD. CDR3 length: 14 amino acids.

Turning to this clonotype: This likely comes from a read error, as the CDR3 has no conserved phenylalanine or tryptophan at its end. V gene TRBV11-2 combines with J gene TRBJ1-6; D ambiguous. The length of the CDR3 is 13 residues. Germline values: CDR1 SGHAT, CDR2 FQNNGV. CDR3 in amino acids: CVSSFVMNSPLHL. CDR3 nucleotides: TGTGTCAGCAGCTTTGTAATGAATTCACCCCTCCACTTA.

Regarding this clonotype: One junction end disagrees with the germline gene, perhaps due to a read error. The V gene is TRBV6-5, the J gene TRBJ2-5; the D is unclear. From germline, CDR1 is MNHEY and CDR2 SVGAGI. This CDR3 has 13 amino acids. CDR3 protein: CANSTDMRLTQYF. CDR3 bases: TGTGCCAACAGTACCGACATGAGGCTGACCCAGTACTTC.

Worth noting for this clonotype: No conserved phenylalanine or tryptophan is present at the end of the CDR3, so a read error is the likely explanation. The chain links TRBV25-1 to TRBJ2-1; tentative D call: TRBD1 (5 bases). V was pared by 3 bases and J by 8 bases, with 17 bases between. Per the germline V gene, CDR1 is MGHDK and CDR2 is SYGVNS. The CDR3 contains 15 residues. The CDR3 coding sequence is TGTGCCAGCAGTGACAGGGCCCCTGGGAAGGATGAGCAGTTCTGC. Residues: CASSDRAPGKDEQFC.

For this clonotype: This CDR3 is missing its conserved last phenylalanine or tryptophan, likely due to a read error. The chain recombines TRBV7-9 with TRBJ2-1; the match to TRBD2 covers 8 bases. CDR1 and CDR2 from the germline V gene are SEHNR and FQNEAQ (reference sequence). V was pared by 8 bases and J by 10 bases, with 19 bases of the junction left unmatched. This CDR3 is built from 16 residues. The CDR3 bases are TGTGCCAGCTGTCCGGCCCCTCTCTTAGCGGGATTAGAGCAGTTCCTC. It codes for CASCPAPLLAGLEQFL.

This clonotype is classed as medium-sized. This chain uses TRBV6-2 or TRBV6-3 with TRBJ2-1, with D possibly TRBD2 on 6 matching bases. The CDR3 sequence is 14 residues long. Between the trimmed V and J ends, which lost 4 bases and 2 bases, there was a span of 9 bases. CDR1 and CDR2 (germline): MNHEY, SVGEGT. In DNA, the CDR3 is TGTGCCAGCAGTTCCTCGGGAGCCTACAATGAGCAGTTCTTC. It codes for CASSSSGAYNEQFF.